A single TCR beta chain is shown here with its context. Once RNA had been extracted, it was reverse transcribed into cDNA to act as the sequencing template. The assay was immunoSEQ multiplex PCR, and TCRdb's table has in-frame clones only and misses some. Of 12,000 or so clones listed, 60% are singletons. This specimen belongs to a study of CD8+ T cells in alopecia areata. Alopecia areata patients provided lesional scalp punch biopsies and peripheral blood. The CDR3 sequence is 15 residues long. From germline, CDR1 is SGHRS and CDR2 YFSETQ. V was pared by 4 bases and J by 14 bases, with 25 bases between.

Sample: skin. V and J are TRBV5-1 and TRBJ2-1; D possibly corresponds to TRBD1 (5 bases). The receptor was derived from a human donor with alopecia areata. The CDR3: CASSPTPTTGKGEFF. The DNA of the CDR3 is TGCGCCAGCAGCCCCACCCCTACAACAGGCAAGGGCGAGTTCTTC.